This is a list of T cell receptor beta chains from one sample in a study of blood T cell repertoires in COVID-19. Profiled with immunoSEQ multiplex PCR; TCRdb holds only in-frame clones, not every one. The repertoire holds about 210,000 clones, with roughly 78% as singletons. The sequencing sample was made of peripheral blood. The receptors come from a woman between 40 and 55 years old with acute or convalescent COVID-19. Each CDR3 is given with its conserved first and last residue. The order of the fields is J gene, clone size, D gene, CDR3 length, V gene, CDR3 DNA, CDR3 protein. D genes are given only for firm matches. Not every row has a clone size; where given, it reads once, few, many or a size class.

J gene: TRBJ1-2; clone size: NA; D gene: NA; CDR3 length: 15; V gene: TRBV27; CDR3 DNA: TGTGCCAGCAGTTTATCAGAGACAGGCCTCTATGGCTACACCTTC; CDR3 protein: CASSLSETGLYGYTF
J gene: TRBJ2-5; clone size: NA; D gene: TRBD1; CDR3 length: 16; V gene: TRBV18; CDR3 DNA: TGTGCCAGCTCACCACCGGTCAGGGGGTACCAAGAGACCCAGTACTTC; CDR3 protein: CASSPPVRGYQETQYF
J gene: TRBJ1-1; clone size: NA; D gene: NA; CDR3 length: 16; V gene: TRBV11-2; CDR3 DNA: TGTGCCAGCAGCTTAGATCTTGGTTCTAGGAACACTGAAGCTTTCTTT; CDR3 protein: CASSLDLGSRNTEAFF
J gene: TRBJ2-4; clone size: once; D gene: NA; CDR3 length: 13; V gene: TRBV2; CDR3 DNA: TGTGCCAGCAGTGAGGGCAGCCTCACCGTTCAGTACTTC; CDR3 protein: CASSEGSLTVQYF
J gene: TRBJ2-2; clone size: NA; D gene: NA; CDR3 length: 14; V gene: TRBV9; CDR3 DNA: TGTGCCAACAGCCCCGACAGGAACACCGGGGAGCTGTTTTTT; CDR3 protein: CANSPDRNTGELFF
J gene: TRBJ2-1; clone size: NA; D gene: TRBD2; CDR3 length: 15; V gene: TRBV2; CDR3 DNA: TGTGCCAGCAGTCGACTAGCGGACAGAAACAATGAGCAGTTCTTC; CDR3 protein: CASSRLADRNNEQFF
J gene: TRBJ1-5; clone size: NA; D gene: NA; CDR3 length: 15; V gene: TRBV19; CDR3 DNA: TGTGCCAGTAGTATCGTCGGGAGAGGGGATCAGCCCCAGCATTTT; CDR3 protein: CASSIVGRGDQPQHF
J gene: TRBJ1-3; clone size: few; D gene: NA; CDR3 length: 14; V gene: TRBV19; CDR3 DNA: TGTGCCAGTAGTATATCAGGGTTTGGAAACACCATATATTTT; CDR3 protein: CASSISGFGNTIYF
J gene: TRBJ2-7; clone size: NA; D gene: TRBD1; CDR3 length: 15; V gene: TRBV2; CDR3 DNA: TGTGCCAGCAGTGATGGTGGGACAGACATCTACGAGCAGTACTTC; CDR3 protein: CASSDGGTDIYEQYF
J gene: TRBJ2-1; clone size: few; D gene: NA; CDR3 length: 15; V gene: TRBV6-2/TRBV6-3; CDR3 DNA: TGTGCCAGCAGTTACGCGGATCGCTCCTACAATGAGCAGTTCTTC; CDR3 protein: CASSYADRSYNEQFF
J gene: TRBJ2-3; clone size: NA; D gene: TRBD2; CDR3 length: 16; V gene: TRBV9; CDR3 DNA: TGTGCCAGCAGCACCGGGACTAGCCAATTCACAGATACGCAGTATTTT; CDR3 protein: CASSTGTSQFTDTQYF
J gene: TRBJ2-5; clone size: NA; D gene: NA; CDR3 length: 13; V gene: TRBV18; CDR3 DNA: TGTGCCAGCTCACCGGGGGGCCAAGAGACCCAGTACTTC; CDR3 protein: CASSPGGQETQYF
J gene: TRBJ2-3; clone size: NA; D gene: NA; CDR3 length: 16; V gene: TRBV25-1; CDR3 DNA: TGTGCCAGCAGTGAATCGGCGGCTGCGAGCACAGATACGCAGTATTTT; CDR3 protein: CASSESAAASTDTQYF
J gene: TRBJ2-1; clone size: NA; D gene: TRBD1; CDR3 length: 13; V gene: TRBV29-1; CDR3 DNA: TGCAGCGTACGGACAGGGAGCTACAATGAGCAGTTCTTC; CDR3 protein: CSVRTGSYNEQFF
J gene: TRBJ2-7; clone size: NA; D gene: TRBD2; CDR3 length: 14; V gene: TRBV30; CDR3 DNA: TGTGCCTGGGACATAGCGGGAGGGCCGCAGGAGCAGTACTTC; CDR3 protein: CAWDIAGGPQEQYF
J gene: TRBJ1-4; clone size: NA; D gene: TRBD1; CDR3 length: 20; V gene: TRBV13; CDR3 DNA: TGTGCCAGCCGGGGAAAGACGGACAGGGGGTGGTTTCATCGTTCGGAAAAACTGTTTTTT; CDR3 protein: CASRGKTDRGWFHRSEKLFF
J gene: TRBJ2-3; clone size: few; D gene: TRBD2; CDR3 length: 16; V gene: TRBV11-3; CDR3 DNA: TGTGCCAGCAGCTTAGGACTAGCGGGGGGCACAGATACGCAGTATTTT; CDR3 protein: CASSLGLAGGTDTQYF
J gene: TRBJ2-7; clone size: few; D gene: TRBD2; CDR3 length: 13; V gene: TRBV6-5; CDR3 DNA: TGTGCCAGCAGTAGGGACTACCTTGATGAGCAGTACTTC; CDR3 protein: CASSRDYLDEQYF
J gene: TRBJ1-2; clone size: NA; D gene: NA; CDR3 length: 11; V gene: TRBV6-5; CDR3 DNA: TGTGCCAGCAGTTGGGGCACGGGCTACACCTTC; CDR3 protein: CASSWGTGYTF
J gene: TRBJ2-1; clone size: NA; D gene: TRBD2; CDR3 length: 15; V gene: TRBV6-1; CDR3 DNA: TGTGCCAGCAGTGAAACTAGCGGGGACTACAATGAGCAGTTCTTC; CDR3 protein: CASSETSGDYNEQFF
J gene: TRBJ1-4; clone size: NA; D gene: NA; CDR3 length: 15; V gene: TRBV27; CDR3 DNA: TGTGCCAGCAGTTTTGGTTTAGCAACTAATGAAAAACTGTTTTTT; CDR3 protein: CASSFGLATNEKLFF
J gene: TRBJ1-4; clone size: NA; D gene: TRBD1; CDR3 length: 13; V gene: TRBV30; CDR3 DNA: TGTGCCTGGAGTTTGACAGGGGCGGAAAAACTGTTTTTT; CDR3 protein: CAWSLTGAEKLFF
J gene: TRBJ2-3; clone size: few; D gene: NA; CDR3 length: 15; V gene: TRBV7-7; CDR3 DNA: TGTGCCAGCAGCTTATCGGGACCAGGGGCTGATACGCAGTATTTT; CDR3 protein: CASSLSGPGADTQYF
J gene: TRBJ2-1; clone size: few; D gene: TRBD2; CDR3 length: 17; V gene: TRBV10-3; CDR3 DNA: TGTGCCATCAGTGAGGGGACTAGCGGGAGCTCCTACAATGAGCAGTTCTTC; CDR3 protein: CAISEGTSGSSYNEQFF
J gene: TRBJ1-2; clone size: NA; D gene: TRBD1; CDR3 length: 17; V gene: TRBV10-2; CDR3 DNA: TGCGCCAGCAGGCCCGGGACAGGGGCCCGCGGGAGTTATGGCTACACCTTC; CDR3 protein: CASRPGTGARGSYGYTF
J gene: TRBJ2-3; clone size: once; D gene: TRBD1; CDR3 length: 15; V gene: TRBV11-1; CDR3 DNA: TGTGCCAGCAGCTCGAGGACAGGGCACACAGATACGCAGTATTTT; CDR3 protein: CASSSRTGHTDTQYF
J gene: TRBJ1-3; clone size: NA; D gene: NA; CDR3 length: 14; V gene: TRBV9; CDR3 DNA: TGTGCCAGCAGCGTAGCTACCCGGTCGAACACCATATATTTT; CDR3 protein: CASSVATRSNTIYF
J gene: TRBJ2-7; clone size: NA; D gene: TRBD2; CDR3 length: 15; V gene: TRBV11-3; CDR3 DNA: TGTGCCAGCAGCCTCAGACTAGCGGGAGTTGAAGAGCAGTACTTC; CDR3 protein: CASSLRLAGVEEQYF
J gene: TRBJ1-5; clone size: NA; D gene: NA; CDR3 length: 14; V gene: TRBV6-1; CDR3 DNA: TGTGCCAGCAGTGAACTGGGGGCCCGTCAGCCCCAGCATTTT; CDR3 protein: CASSELGARQPQHF
J gene: TRBJ2-2; clone size: NA; D gene: TRBD1; CDR3 length: 20; V gene: TRBV28; CDR3 DNA: TGTGCCAGCAGTTTAGTTATCGGGACAGGGGGCGCTGGGGCTGGCGGGGAGCTGTTTTTT; CDR3 protein: CASSLVIGTGGAGAGGELFF
J gene: TRBJ1-6; clone size: NA; D gene: NA; CDR3 length: 16; V gene: TRBV13; CDR3 DNA: TGTGCCAGCAGCCCTCCTTCGAGCTCCTATAATTCACCCCTCCACTTT; CDR3 protein: CASSPPSSSYNSPLHF
J gene: TRBJ1-6; clone size: NA; D gene: TRBD1; CDR3 length: 14; V gene: TRBV30; CDR3 DNA: TGTGCCTGGAGTGGCAGGGGGTCTGATTCACCCCTCCACTTT; CDR3 protein: CAWSGRGSDSPLHF
J gene: TRBJ2-7; clone size: few; D gene: NA; CDR3 length: 13; V gene: TRBV19; CDR3 DNA: TGTGCCAGTAGCAGGGTTCAGCACTACGAGCAGTACTTC; CDR3 protein: CASSRVQHYEQYF
J gene: TRBJ2-2; clone size: NA; D gene: NA; CDR3 length: 18; V gene: TRBV15; CDR3 DNA: TGTGCCACCAGCAGAATCAGGGACTTTCTCGCGAACACCGGGGAGCTGTTTTTT; CDR3 protein: CATSRIRDFLANTGELFF
J gene: TRBJ2-1; clone size: NA; D gene: NA; CDR3 length: 14; V gene: TRBV9; CDR3 DNA: TGTGCCAGCAGCTCTTGGGGAGCCTACAATGAGCAGTTCTTC; CDR3 protein: CASSSWGAYNEQFF
J gene: TRBJ1-4; clone size: NA; D gene: NA; CDR3 length: 14; V gene: TRBV24-1; CDR3 DNA: TGTGCCACCAGTGAAGGAGGTTCTAATGAAAAACTGTTTTTT; CDR3 protein: CATSEGGSNEKLFF
J gene: TRBJ2-1; clone size: few; D gene: TRBD2; CDR3 length: 15; V gene: TRBV3-1/TRBV3-2; CDR3 DNA: TGTGCCAGCAGCCTGGGACTAGCCCGTCTGAATGAGCAGTTCTTC; CDR3 protein: CASSLGLARLNEQFF
J gene: TRBJ1-3; clone size: NA; D gene: NA; CDR3 length: 13; V gene: TRBV29-1; CDR3 DNA: TGCAGCGTTGATGAGGGTAGGGGAAACACCATATATTTT; CDR3 protein: CSVDEGRGNTIYF
J gene: TRBJ1-6; clone size: NA; D gene: TRBD1; CDR3 length: 15; V gene: TRBV5-8; CDR3 DNA: TGTGCCAGCAGCGGGACAGTTATGTTGATTTCACCCCTCCACTTT; CDR3 protein: CASSGTVMLISPLHF
J gene: TRBJ1-4; clone size: NA; D gene: TRBD1; CDR3 length: 16; V gene: TRBV7-9; CDR3 DNA: TGTGCCAGCAGCTTTAGTGGGGGGACAGTCAATGAAAAACTGTTTTTT; CDR3 protein: CASSFSGGTVNEKLFF
J gene: TRBJ1-4; clone size: NA; D gene: NA; CDR3 length: 15; V gene: TRBV4-3; CDR3 DNA: TGCGCCAGCAGCCAAGACGCGACAGCAAAAGAAAAACTGTTTTTT; CDR3 protein: CASSQDATAKEKLFF
J gene: TRBJ2-3; clone size: few; D gene: TRBD2; CDR3 length: 17; V gene: TRBV5-1; CDR3 DNA: TGCGCCAGCAGCTTGAGTCTAGCGGGAGCAGGCGGGGATACGCAGTATTTT; CDR3 protein: CASSLSLAGAGGDTQYF
J gene: TRBJ1-3; clone size: few; D gene: NA; CDR3 length: 17; V gene: TRBV7-8; CDR3 DNA: TGTGCCAGCAGCTTATCCTGGGGAGAGGGGAGGCGGAACACCATATATTTT; CDR3 protein: CASSLSWGEGRRNTIYF
J gene: TRBJ2-1; clone size: NA; D gene: TRBD2; CDR3 length: 16; V gene: TRBV15; CDR3 DNA: TGTGCCACCAGCAGAGAGAGGACTAGCGGTTTCAATGAGCAGTTCTTC; CDR3 protein: CATSRERTSGFNEQFF
J gene: TRBJ2-3; clone size: NA; D gene: NA; CDR3 length: 17; V gene: TRBV5-1; CDR3 DNA: TGCGCCAGCAGCTTGGTACCTAGTGCCCCCCGCGAAGATACGCAGTATTTT; CDR3 protein: CASSLVPSAPREDTQYF